This TCR beta chain was captured by sequencing in a study of blood T cell repertoires in COVID-19. Overall study: PBMCs, B-cell-depleted T cells, or T cells provided the cDNA or gDNA that made up the material.

Trimming at V came to 4 bases and at J to 4 bases, leaving 1 base not matched to a gene. The CDR3 contains 13 residues. Germline CDR1 reads MNHEY; CDR2 reads SMNVEV (reference sequence). Participants were placed into cohorts based on the clinical history they reported. Recovered participants had two consecutive negative NP/OP PCR tests, healthcare professional clearance, or symptom resolution. The method was immunoSEQ multiplex PCR; TCRdb's version includes in-frame clones alone and lacks a portion of them. This sample has 250,000 or so clones, with around 86% found just once. The sequencing sample was made of PBMCs or T cells enriched from blood (not recorded which). This clonotype was sampled from a woman aged 50 to 65 who had recovered from COVID-19. This chain joins TRBV27 and TRBJ2-1, with TRBD1 matching 7 bases. The CDR3 nucleotides are TGTGCCAGCAGTTCAGGGGGTTACAATGAGCAGTTCTTC. Translating it yields CASSSGGYNEQFF.